Shown below are 21 T cell receptor beta chains from a single sample sequenced in a study of beta chain features in type 1 diabetes. Expressed TCRB transcripts got sequenced, as all isolated RNA was reverse transcribed. The protocol was immunoSEQ multiplex PCR, while the TCRdb copy is restricted to in-frame clones and leaves out a portion. The sample carries about 400,000 clones, around 13% recorded once. The sequenced material came from naive CD4+ T cells from blood. These receptors all stem from a young man in good health.

This clone came up a few times. This chain connects TRBV28 to TRBJ2-7; 9 bases agree with TRBD1. The CDR3 covers 13 residues. Trimming cost V 9 bases and J 3 bases; bases outside gene matches: 6. Germline V gives CDR1 MDHEN, CDR2 SYDVKM. This chain's CDR3 is CASLGQGFYEQYF. CDR3 DNA: TGTGCCAGTCTGGGACAGGGCTTCTACGAGCAGTACTTC.

The chain combines TRBV19 with TRBJ2-3; TRBD1 aligns across 10 bases. CDR3 length equals 16 residues. Germline values: CDR1 LNHDA, CDR2 SQIVND (reference sequence). The V segment lost 7 bases and the J segment 3 bases; nucleotides outside the gene matches: 10. CDR3 coding DNA: TGTGCCAGTACCCCATTAAGGGACAGGGGTACAGATACGCAGTATTTT. This sequence encodes CASTPLRDRGTDTQYF.

The chain employs TRBV15 and TRBJ2-5; 7 positions agree with TRBD1. CDR3 length: 15 residues. CDR1 LNHNV and CDR2 YYDKDF come from the germline V gene (reference sequence). Trimming at V came to 4 bases and at J to 1 base, leaving 6 bases not matched to a gene. The CDR3 nucleotides read TGTGCCACCAGCACTACCAGGGACAGCCAAGAGACCCAGTACTTC. Its translation is CATSTTRDSQETQYF.

This clone was observed a few times. V and J are TRBV5-1 and TRBJ2-2; a possible D gene is TRBD2 (5 bases). Germline CDR1 is SGHRS and CDR2 is YFSETQ. This CDR3 has 15 residues. V lost 2 bases to trimming and J lost 4 bases, with 12 bases between them. This chain's CDR3 is CASSLSLAGTGELFF. In DNA, the CDR3 is TGCGCCAGCAGCTTAAGCCTAGCTGGCACCGGGGAGCTGTTTTTT. The full variable domain, its missing parts supplied by reference TRBV5-1 and TRBJ2-2, is KAGVTQTPRYLIKTRGQQVTLSCSPISGHRSVSWYQQTPGQGLQFLFEYFSETQRNKGNFPGRFSGRQFSNSRSEMNVSTLELGDSALYLCASSLSLAGTGELFFGEGSRLTVL.

This clone showed up just a few times. The V call is TRBV7-3, the J call TRBJ1-1; a possible D gene is TRBD1 (5 bases). From germline, CDR1 is SGHTA and CDR2 FQGTGA. The V end was cut by 8 bases, the J end by 2 bases, with 15 bases between. CDR3 size: 14 residues. CDR3 sequence: CASLAGGVNTEAFF. The DNA for the CDR3 is TGTGCCAGCCTAGCGGGGGGGGTAAACACTGAAGCTTTCTTT.

J is TRBJ1-4 and V is TRBV29-1, with D unclear. Per germline, CDR1 SQVTM and CDR2 ANQGSEA. V lost 7 bases, J lost 6 bases, and 12 bases lay in between. The CDR3 is 12 amino acids. This CDR3 is CSGALVDEKLFF. DNA of the CDR3: TGCAGCGGCGCGTTGGTAGATGAAAAACTGTTTTTT.

The chain carries TRBV5-6 and TRBJ1-1; D is unresolved. The V gene's germline CDR1 is SGHDT and CDR2 YYEEEE. V lost 0 bases, J lost 4 bases, and 10 bases lay in between. This CDR3 has 14 residues. CDR3 loop: CASSLVPPGTEAFF. The CDR3 nucleotides read TGTGCCAGCAGCTTGGTCCCACCGGGCACTGAAGCTTTCTTT.

This chain uses TRBV28 with TRBJ2-1, with 9 bases aligning to TRBD1. Germline CDR1 reads MDHEN; CDR2 reads SYDVKM. V shed 4 bases and J 2 bases; nucleotides not matched to a gene: 9. The CDR3 runs to 17 residues. The CDR3 bases are TGTGCCAGCAGTTCTACGTCGACAGGGGGAGCCTACAATGAGCAGTTCTTC. This translates into CASSSTSTGGAYNEQFF.

The J gene is TRBJ1-1, the V gene TRBV7-2; no clear D. CDR3 length equals 14 residues. The V gene lost 5 bases and the J gene lost 4 bases, with 14 bases spanning the gap. Germline CDR1 reads SGHTA; CDR2 reads FQGNSA. CDR3 DNA: TGTGCCAGCAGCCGAAATTCGGCGGGCACTGAAGCTTTCTTT. It is translated as CASSRNSAGTEAFF.

This clone has more than one count but fewer than ten. The V gene is TRBV6-5, the J gene TRBJ2-7, with 7 bases identical to TRBD2. CDR3 size: 16 residues. The J segment lost 2 bases and the V segment lost 0 bases, leaving 7 bases of the junction unmatched. Per the germline V gene, CDR1 is MNHEY and CDR2 is SVGAGI. The CDR3 DNA reads TGTGCCAGCAGTTACTCGAGACCGGGGAGGGCCTACGAGCAGTACTTC. This translates into CASSYSRPGRAYEQYF.

This clone was observed a handful of times. V is TRBV7-2 and J is TRBJ2-3; 13 bases match TRBD2. Trimming removed 5 bases from V and 7 bases from J; junction bases left unmatched: 9. Germline V lookup: CDR1 SGHTA, CDR2 FQGNSA. The CDR3 is 16 residues long. This chain's CDR3 is CASSPESGLAGNTQYF. CDR3 DNA: TGTGCCAGCAGCCCAGAATCGGGACTAGCGGGAAATACGCAGTATTTT.

The rearrangement uses TRBV6-5 and TRBJ1-2; 8 bases fit TRBD1. The CDR3 sequence is 15 residues long. From germline, CDR1 is MNHEY and CDR2 SVGAGI. After removal of 6 bases from V and 8 bases from J, the junction contained 14 bases not matched to a gene. CDR3 DNA sequence: TGTGCCAGCAGGTCGGGACAGGTCCACACGCAGGGCTACACCTTC. It is translated as CASRSGQVHTQGYTF.

A few counts support this clone. The chain links TRBV9 to TRBJ2-1; no clear D gene. The CDR3 extends over 16 amino acids. V lost 4 bases, J lost 4 bases, and 18 bases lay in between. Germline-derived CDR1 and CDR2 are SGDLS and YYNGEE. The CDR3 DNA reads as TGTGCCAGCAGCCCAAGCCTCGGTACCCGATACAATGAGCAGTTCTTC. As protein: CASSPSLGTRYNEQFF.

There are a few counts of this clone. The chain employs TRBV4-3 and TRBJ2-7; D uncertain. CDR1 and CDR2 (germline): LGHNA, YSLEER. The CDR3 loop spans 15 amino acids. Deletions cut 1 base from V and 3 bases from J, with 13 bases between. The CDR3 loop is CASSQGDSVNYEQYF. The CDR3 nucleotides read TGCGCCAGCAGCCAAGGTGATTCGGTGAACTACGAGCAGTACTTC.

This clone was picked up one time. V gene TRBV7-8 combines with J gene TRBJ2-7; TRBD2 is a possible D gene (6 bases). The V end lost 1 base, the J end lost 6 bases, and 13 bases lay between the germline ends. Germline CDR1 SGHVS, CDR2 FQNEAQ. The CDR3 consists of 14 residues. The CDR3 DNA is TGTGCCAGCAGCTTAGTGGAGGGGCTCGTCGAGCAGTACTTC. This sequence encodes CASSLVEGLVEQYF.

For this clone: At one end the junction does not follow the germline gene, possibly because of a read error. The V call is TRBV28, the J call TRBJ1-1, with 7 bases fitting TRBD1. CDR1 is MDHEN and CDR2 is SYDVKM in the germline V gene. There are 14 residues in the CDR3. DNA for the CDR3: TGTGCCAGCAGTCAAAACCCCACATCTCTGAGGGGGCTCTTT. Protein: CASSQNPTSLRGLF. Based on the CDR3 plus reference TRBV28 and TRBJ1-1, the full variable domain is DVKVTQSSRYLVKRTGEKVFLECVQDMDHENMFWYRQDPGLGLRLIYFSYDVKMKEKGDIPEGYSVSREKKERFSLILESASTNQTSMYLCASSQNPTSLRGLFGQGTRLTVV.

This clone occurred a few times. The genes are TRBV7-8 and TRBJ1-4, with no clear D. The V gene lost 2 bases and the J gene lost 8 bases, with 18 bases spanning the gap. This CDR3 region has 16 residues. Germline values: CDR1 SGHVS, CDR2 FQNEAQ. CDR3 in amino acids: CASSLRELRWAEKLFF. The CDR3 DNA reads as TGTGCCAGCAGCTTAAGGGAGCTAAGATGGGCGGAAAAACTGTTTTTT.

The rearrangement joins TRBV7-2 to TRBJ1-6; unclear D gene. CDR3 length equals 12 residues. Trimming shortened V by 7 bases and J by 14 bases, and 15 bases separated the two germline ends. Per the germline V gene, CDR1 is SGHTA and CDR2 is FQGNSA. CDR3: CASKSTVTALHF. The CDR3, as DNA: TGTGCCAGCAAGAGTACGGTTACGGCCCTCCACTTT.

The table lists this clone with a few counts. The chain has TRBV30 and TRBJ1-1; the D gene is possibly TRBD1 (5 bases). The V end was cut by 5 bases, the J end by 1 base, with 17 bases between. This CDR3 has 15 residues. CDR1 GTSNPN and CDR2 SVGIG come from the germline V gene (reference sequence). The CDR3 protein is CAWQNFQGWNTEAFF. The CDR3 coding sequence is TGTGCCTGGCAAAATTTCCAGGGTTGGAACACTGAAGCTTTCTTT.

The gene calls are TRBV30 and TRBJ1-4; no firm D call. Germline CDR1 GTSNPN, CDR2 SVGIG (reference sequence). The CDR3 is made up of 13 amino acids. CDR3 amino acids: CVGRRSTNEKLFF. CDR3 nucleotide sequence: TGTGTCGGGCGGAGGAGCACTAATGAAAAACTGTTTTTT. Supplemented by reference TRBV30 and TRBJ1-4, the full variable domain reads SQTIHQWPATLVQPVGSPLSLECTVEGTSNPNLYWYRQAAGRGLQLLFYSVGIGQISSEVPQNLSASRPQDRQFILSSKKLLLSDSGFYLCVGRRSTNEKLFFGSGTQLSVL.

The chain links TRBV6-5 to TRBJ2-7; 8 bases are a match to TRBD2. The CDR3 is 12 residues long. Germline V gene lookup returns CDR1 MNHEY and CDR2 SVGAGI. V lost 8 bases and J lost 2; bases outside the gene matches: 2. DNA of the CDR3: TGTGCCAGCGCCGGGGGGGCCTACGAGCAGTACTTC. Translating it yields CASAGGAYEQYF.